This is a list of T cell receptor beta chains from one sample in a study of molecular identifiers for immune sequencing clone quantification. TCRdb itself ran the PCR reads through MiXCR, one entry per CDR3 protein. The sample lists over 600,000 distinct CDR3 sequences; 15% to 20% were seen once. Sequences were obtained from naive CD8+ T cells from blood, with Jurkat cell RNA spiked in. The receptors stem from a human donor in good health. Some libraries in this study had Jurkat cell RNA spiked in. Each CDR3 is given with its conserved first and last residue. Each record gives: V gene, clone size, J gene, D gene, CDR3 protein, CDR3 DNA. A D gene is named only where the DNA matches it firmly. A row's size may be missing; if present it is once, few, many or a size class.

v_gene: TRBV27; abundance: NA; j_gene: TRBJ2-2; d_gene: NA; CDR3aa: CASSISNTGELFF; CDR3nt: TGTGCCAGCAGTATTTCGAACACCGGGGAGCTGTTTTTT
v_gene: TRBV7-9; abundance: NA; j_gene: TRBJ1-4; d_gene: NA; CDR3aa: CASSPGPGGLNEKLLF; CDR3nt: TGTGCCAGCAGCCCGGGCCCGGGGGGGCTTAATGAAAAACTGCTTTTT
v_gene: TRBV20-1; abundance: many; j_gene: TRBJ2-2; d_gene: TRBD2; CDR3aa: CSARDGRGGPGELFF; CDR3nt: TGCAGTGCGAGGGACGGACGGGGGGGACCCGGGGAGCTGTTTTTT
v_gene: TRBV24-1; abundance: NA; j_gene: TRBJ2-3; d_gene: NA; CDR3aa: CATSDWGAGEGTDTQYF; CDR3nt: TGTGCCACCAGTGACTGGGGGGCGGGCGAAGGCACAGATACGCAGTATTTT
v_gene: TRBV7-9; abundance: many; j_gene: TRBJ2-3; d_gene: NA; CDR3aa: CASSGTVTDTQYF; CDR3nt: TGTGCCAGCAGCGGGACGGTCACAGATACGCAGTATTTT
v_gene: TRBV14; abundance: NA; j_gene: TRBJ2-2; d_gene: NA; CDR3aa: CASSPDEPGTGELFF; CDR3nt: TGTGCCAGCAGCCCAGACGAGCCGGGTACCGGGGAGCTGTTTTTT
v_gene: TRBV4-3; abundance: few; j_gene: TRBJ2-1; d_gene: TRBD2; CDR3aa: CASSQETPTSGGGNEQFF; CDR3nt: TGCGCCAGCAGCCAAGAAACCCCCACTAGCGGGGGGGGAAATGAGCAGTTCTTC
v_gene: TRBV7-9; abundance: few; j_gene: TRBJ2-1; d_gene: NA; CDR3aa: CASSLEIAGSSYNEQFF; CDR3nt: TGTGCCAGCAGCTTAGAGATAGCCGGGAGCTCCTACAATGAGCAGTTCTTC
v_gene: TRBV5-6; abundance: few; j_gene: TRBJ2-1; d_gene: NA; CDR3aa: CASSSFHDLYNEQFF; CDR3nt: TGTGCCAGCAGCTCCTTCCATGATCTCTACAATGAGCAGTTCTTC
v_gene: TRBV7-8; abundance: once; j_gene: TRBJ2-6; d_gene: NA; CDR3aa: CASSLYAANVLTF; CDR3nt: TGTGCCAGCAGCTTATATGCGGCCAACGTCCTGACTTTC
v_gene: TRBV7-9; abundance: many; j_gene: TRBJ2-3; d_gene: NA; CDR3aa: CASSLAQGPTDTQYF; CDR3nt: TGTGCCAGCAGCTTAGCGCAAGGACCCACAGATACGCAGTATTTT
v_gene: TRBV27; abundance: many; j_gene: TRBJ2-7; d_gene: TRBD1; CDR3aa: CASSPKTGGPYEQYF; CDR3nt: TGTGCCAGCAGTCCCAAGACAGGGGGCCCCTACGAGCAGTACTTC
v_gene: TRBV10-3; abundance: many; j_gene: TRBJ2-5; d_gene: NA; CDR3aa: CAIKVAGEETQYF; CDR3nt: TGTGCCATCAAGGTGGCAGGGGAAGAGACCCAGTACTTC
v_gene: TRBV20-1; abundance: many; j_gene: TRBJ2-7; d_gene: NA; CDR3aa: CSAPIGPRSSYEQYF; CDR3nt: TGCAGTGCCCCGATCGGTCCGAGGAGCTCCTACGAGCAGTACTTC
v_gene: TRBV7-8; abundance: few; j_gene: TRBJ2-7; d_gene: NA; CDR3aa: CASRPVPSLTYEQYF; CDR3nt: TGTGCCAGCAGACCTGTCCCCAGTCTAACCTACGAGCAGTACTTC
v_gene: TRBV6-2/TRBV6-3; abundance: NA; j_gene: TRBJ2-2; d_gene: TRBD2; CDR3aa: CASSSDDRGLAGRAIPGELFF; CDR3nt: TGTGCCAGCAGTTCCGATGACAGGGGACTAGCGGGACGTGCCATCCCCGGGGAGCTGTTTTTT
v_gene: TRBV2; abundance: many; j_gene: TRBJ1-1; d_gene: NA; CDR3aa: CASHGGEAFF; CDR3nt: TGTGCCAGCCACGGTGGTGAAGCTTTCTTT
v_gene: TRBV6-2/TRBV6-3; abundance: many; j_gene: TRBJ1-6; d_gene: NA; CDR3aa: CASGINSPLHF; CDR3nt: TGTGCCAGCGGCATCAATTCACCCCTCCACTTT